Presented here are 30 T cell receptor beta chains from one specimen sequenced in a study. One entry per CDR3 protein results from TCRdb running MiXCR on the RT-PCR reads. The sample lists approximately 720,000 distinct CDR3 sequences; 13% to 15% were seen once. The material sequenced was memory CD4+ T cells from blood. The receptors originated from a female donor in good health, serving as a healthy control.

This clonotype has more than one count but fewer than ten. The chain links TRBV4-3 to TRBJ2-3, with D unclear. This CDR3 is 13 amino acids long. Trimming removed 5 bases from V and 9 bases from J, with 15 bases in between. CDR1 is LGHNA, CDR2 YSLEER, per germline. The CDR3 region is CASSTGLSPTQYF. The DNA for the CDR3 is TGCGCCAGCAGCACTGGTTTGTCCCCGACGCAGTATTTT.

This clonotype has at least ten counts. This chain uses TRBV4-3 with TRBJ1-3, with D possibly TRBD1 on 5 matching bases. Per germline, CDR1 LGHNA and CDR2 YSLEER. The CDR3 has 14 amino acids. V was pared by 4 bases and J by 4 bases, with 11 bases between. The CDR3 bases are TGCGCCAGCAGCCCCACAGGTCACGGAAACACCATATATTTT. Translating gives CASSPTGHGNTIYF.

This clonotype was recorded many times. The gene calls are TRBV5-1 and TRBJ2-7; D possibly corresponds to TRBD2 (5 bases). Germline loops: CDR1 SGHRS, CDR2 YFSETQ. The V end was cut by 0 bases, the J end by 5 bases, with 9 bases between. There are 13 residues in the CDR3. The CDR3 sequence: CASSLAGKDEQYF. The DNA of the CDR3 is TGCGCCAGCAGCTTGGCCGGGAAGGACGAGCAGTACTTC.

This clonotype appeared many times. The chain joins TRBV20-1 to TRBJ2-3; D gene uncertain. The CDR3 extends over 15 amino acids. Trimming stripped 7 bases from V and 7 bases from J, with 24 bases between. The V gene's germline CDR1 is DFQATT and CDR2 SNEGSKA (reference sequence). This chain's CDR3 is CSVYSSTAVTYTQYF. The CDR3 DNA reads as TGCAGTGTTTACAGCTCGACGGCGGTAACCTATACGCAGTATTTT.

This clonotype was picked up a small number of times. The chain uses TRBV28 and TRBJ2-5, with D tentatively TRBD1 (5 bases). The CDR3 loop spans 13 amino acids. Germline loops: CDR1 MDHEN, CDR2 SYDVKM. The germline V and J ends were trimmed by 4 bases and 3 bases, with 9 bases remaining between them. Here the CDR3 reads CASSSAGKETQYF. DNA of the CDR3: TGTGCCAGCAGTTCAGCAGGGAAAGAGACCCAGTACTTC.

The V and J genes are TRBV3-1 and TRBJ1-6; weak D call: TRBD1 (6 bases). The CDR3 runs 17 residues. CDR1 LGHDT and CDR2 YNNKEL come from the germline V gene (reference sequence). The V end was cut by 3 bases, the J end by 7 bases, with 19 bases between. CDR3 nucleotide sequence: TGTGCCAGCAGCCAGGGGGTCTCGGGGGGCAAGAATTCACCCCTCCACTTT. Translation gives CASSQGVSGGKNSPLHF.

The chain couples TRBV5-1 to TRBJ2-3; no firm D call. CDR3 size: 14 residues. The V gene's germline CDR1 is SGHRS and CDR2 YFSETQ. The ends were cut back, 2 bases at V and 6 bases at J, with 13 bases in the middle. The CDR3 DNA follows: TGCGCCAGCAGCTTTAGTGCCCCCCGGGATACGCAGTATTTT. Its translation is CASSFSAPRDTQYF.

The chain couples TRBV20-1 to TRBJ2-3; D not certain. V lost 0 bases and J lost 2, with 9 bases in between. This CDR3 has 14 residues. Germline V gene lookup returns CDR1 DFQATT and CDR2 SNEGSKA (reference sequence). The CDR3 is CSAREGTFTDTQYF. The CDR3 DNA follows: TGCAGTGCTAGAGAGGGCACCTTCACAGATACGCAGTATTTT.

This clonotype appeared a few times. The CDR3 nucleotides are TGCAGTGCTAGAGATCACTATGGCTACACCTTC. Encoded protein: CSARDHYGYTF. The chain uses TRBV20-1 and TRBJ1-2; D uncertain. The V gene's germline CDR1 is DFQATT and CDR2 SNEGSKA (reference sequence). The CDR3 covers 11 residues. The ends were cut back, 0 bases at V and 3 bases at J, with 2 bases in the middle.

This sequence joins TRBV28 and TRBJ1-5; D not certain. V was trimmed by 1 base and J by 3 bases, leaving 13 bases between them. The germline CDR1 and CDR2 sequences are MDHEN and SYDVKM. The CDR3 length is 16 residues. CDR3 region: CASSLSPGMDNQPQHF. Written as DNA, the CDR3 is TGTGCCAGCAGTTTATCTCCGGGTATGGACAATCAGCCCCAGCATTTT. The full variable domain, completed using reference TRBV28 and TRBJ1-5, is DVKVTQSSRYLVKRTGEKVFLECVQDMDHENMFWYRQDPGLGLRLIYFSYDVKMKEKGDIPEGYSVSREKKERFSLILESASTNQTSMYLCASSLSPGMDNQPQHFGDGTRLSIL.

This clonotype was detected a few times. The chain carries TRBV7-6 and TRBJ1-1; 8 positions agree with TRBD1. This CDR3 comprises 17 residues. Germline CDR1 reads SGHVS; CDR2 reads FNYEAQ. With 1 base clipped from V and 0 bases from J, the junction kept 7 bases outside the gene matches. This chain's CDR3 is CASSLVSTGGMNTEAFF. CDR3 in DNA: TGTGCCAGCAGCTTAGTATCTACAGGGGGGATGAACACTGAAGCTTTCTTT.

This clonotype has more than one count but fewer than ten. DNA of the CDR3: TGTGCCACCAGTGACCCCGGGACATTGAATGAGCAGTTCTTC. It is translated as CATSDPGTLNEQFF. The chain combines TRBV24-1 with TRBJ2-1; possibly TRBD1 for D (6 bases). The CDR3 contains 14 residues. The germline V and J ends were trimmed by 4 bases and 7 bases, with 13 bases remaining between them. Germline-derived CDR1 and CDR2 are KGHDR and SFDVKD.

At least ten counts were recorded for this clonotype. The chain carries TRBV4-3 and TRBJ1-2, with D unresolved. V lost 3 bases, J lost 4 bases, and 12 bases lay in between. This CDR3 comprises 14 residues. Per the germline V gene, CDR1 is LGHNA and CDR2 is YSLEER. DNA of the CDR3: TGCGCCAGCAGCCAGCACACATCCAGCTATGGCTACACCTTC. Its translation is CASSQHTSSYGYTF.

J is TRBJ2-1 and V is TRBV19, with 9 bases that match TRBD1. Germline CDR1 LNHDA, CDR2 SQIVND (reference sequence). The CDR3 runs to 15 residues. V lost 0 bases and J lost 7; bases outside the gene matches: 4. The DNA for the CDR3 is TGTGCCAGTAGTATAGATGGGGACAGGGTAAATGAGCAGTTCTTC. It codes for CASSIDGDRVNEQFF.

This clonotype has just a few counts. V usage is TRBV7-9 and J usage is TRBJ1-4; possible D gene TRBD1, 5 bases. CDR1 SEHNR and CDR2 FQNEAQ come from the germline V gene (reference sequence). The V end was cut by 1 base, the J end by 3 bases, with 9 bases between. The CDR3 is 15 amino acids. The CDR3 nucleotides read TGTGCCAGCAGCTTAGGAGGGACGGCTAATGAAAAACTGTTTTTT. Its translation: CASSLGGTANEKLFF.

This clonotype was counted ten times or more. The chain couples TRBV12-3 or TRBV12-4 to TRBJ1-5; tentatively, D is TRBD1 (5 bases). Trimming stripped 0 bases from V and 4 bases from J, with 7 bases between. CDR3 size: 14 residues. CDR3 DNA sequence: TGTGCCAGCAGTTTAGCGGGGGGTAATCAGCCCCAGCATTTT. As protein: CASSLAGGNQPQHF.

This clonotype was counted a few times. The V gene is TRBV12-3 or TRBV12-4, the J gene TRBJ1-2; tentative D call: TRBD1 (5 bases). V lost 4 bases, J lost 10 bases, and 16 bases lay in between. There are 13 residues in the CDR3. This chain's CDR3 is CASSSAAGYVYTF. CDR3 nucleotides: TGTGCCAGCAGTTCCGCGGCAGGGTACGTCTACACCTTC.

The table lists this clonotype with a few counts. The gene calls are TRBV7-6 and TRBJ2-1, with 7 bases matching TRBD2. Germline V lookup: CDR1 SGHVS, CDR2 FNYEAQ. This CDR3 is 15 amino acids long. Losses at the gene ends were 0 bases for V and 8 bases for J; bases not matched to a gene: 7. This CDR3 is CASSLAQGLVDEQFF. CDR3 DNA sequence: TGTGCCAGCAGCTTAGCGCAAGGACTAGTCGATGAGCAGTTCTTC.

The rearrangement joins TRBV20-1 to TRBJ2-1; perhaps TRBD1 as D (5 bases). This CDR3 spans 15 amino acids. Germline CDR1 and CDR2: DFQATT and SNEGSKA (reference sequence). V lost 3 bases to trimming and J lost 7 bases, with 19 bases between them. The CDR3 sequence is CSASGAMGLSNEQFF. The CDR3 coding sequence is TGCAGTGCTAGTGGAGCTATGGGGCTGAGTAATGAGCAGTTCTTC.

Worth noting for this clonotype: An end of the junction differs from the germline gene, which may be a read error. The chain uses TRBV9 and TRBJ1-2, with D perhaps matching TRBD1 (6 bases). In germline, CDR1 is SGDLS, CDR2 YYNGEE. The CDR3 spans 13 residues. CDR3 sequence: CASSPRGGYGYIF. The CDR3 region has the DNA TGTGCCAGCAGCCCCCGGGGGGGCTATGGCTACATCTTC.

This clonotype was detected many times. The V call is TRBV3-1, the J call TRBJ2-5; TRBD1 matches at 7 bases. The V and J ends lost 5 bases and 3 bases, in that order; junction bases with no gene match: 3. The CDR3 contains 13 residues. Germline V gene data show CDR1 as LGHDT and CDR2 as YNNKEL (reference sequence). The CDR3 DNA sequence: TGTGCCAGCAGCAAAACAGGGGAAGAGACCCAGTACTTC. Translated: CASSKTGEETQYF.

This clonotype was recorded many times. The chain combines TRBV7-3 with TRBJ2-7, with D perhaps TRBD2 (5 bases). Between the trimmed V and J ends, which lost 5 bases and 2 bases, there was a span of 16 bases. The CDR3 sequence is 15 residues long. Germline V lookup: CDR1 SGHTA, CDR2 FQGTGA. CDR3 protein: CASSPLALGPYEQYF. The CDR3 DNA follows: TGTGCCAGCAGCCCATTAGCGCTCGGACCCTACGAGCAGTACTTC.

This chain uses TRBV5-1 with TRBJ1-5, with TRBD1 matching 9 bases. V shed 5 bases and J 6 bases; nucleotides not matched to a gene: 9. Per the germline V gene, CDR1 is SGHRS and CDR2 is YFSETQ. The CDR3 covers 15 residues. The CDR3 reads CASRPGTGFSQPQHF. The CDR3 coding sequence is TGCGCCAGCAGACCCGGGACAGGGTTTAGTCAGCCCCAGCATTTT.

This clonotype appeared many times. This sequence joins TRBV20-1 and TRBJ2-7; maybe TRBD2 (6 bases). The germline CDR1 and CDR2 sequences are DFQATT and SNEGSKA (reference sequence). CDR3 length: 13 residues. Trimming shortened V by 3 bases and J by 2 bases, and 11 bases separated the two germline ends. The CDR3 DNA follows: TGCAGTGCTAGCTTTAGCGGTACCTACGAGCAGTACTTC. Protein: CSASFSGTYEQYF.

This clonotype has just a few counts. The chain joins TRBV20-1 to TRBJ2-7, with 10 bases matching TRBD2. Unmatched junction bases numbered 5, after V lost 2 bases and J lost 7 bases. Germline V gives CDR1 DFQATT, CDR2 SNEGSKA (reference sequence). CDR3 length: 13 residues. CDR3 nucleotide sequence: TGCAGTGCTAGACTAGCGGGAGCGGGGGAGCAGTACTTC. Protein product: CSARLAGAGEQYF.

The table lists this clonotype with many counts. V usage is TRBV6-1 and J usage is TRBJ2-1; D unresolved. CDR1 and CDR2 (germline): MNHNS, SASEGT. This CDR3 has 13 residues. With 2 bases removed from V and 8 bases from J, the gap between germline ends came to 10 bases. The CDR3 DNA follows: TGTGCCAGCAGTGAAATTCGAACCCATGAGCAGTTCTTC. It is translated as CASSEIRTHEQFF.

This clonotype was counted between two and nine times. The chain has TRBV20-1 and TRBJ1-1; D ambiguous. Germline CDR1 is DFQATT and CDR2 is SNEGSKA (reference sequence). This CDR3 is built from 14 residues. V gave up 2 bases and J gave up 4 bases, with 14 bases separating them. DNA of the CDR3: TGCAGTGCTAGACAAAGAAGCATGGGCACTGAAGCTTTCTTT. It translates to CSARQRSMGTEAFF.

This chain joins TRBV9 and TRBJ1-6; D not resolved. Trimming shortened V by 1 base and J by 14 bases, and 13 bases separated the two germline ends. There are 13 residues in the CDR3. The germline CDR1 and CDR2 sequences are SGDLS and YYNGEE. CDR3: CASSVMGVRALHF. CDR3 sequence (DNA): TGTGCCAGCAGCGTAATGGGCGTCCGGGCCCTCCACTTT.

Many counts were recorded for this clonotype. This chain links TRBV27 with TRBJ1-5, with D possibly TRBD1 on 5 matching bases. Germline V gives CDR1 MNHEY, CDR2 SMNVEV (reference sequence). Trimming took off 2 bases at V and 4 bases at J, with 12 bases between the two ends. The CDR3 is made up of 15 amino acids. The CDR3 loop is CASSLLGGINQPQHF. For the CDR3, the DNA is TGTGCCAGCAGTTTACTGGGGGGAATTAATCAGCCCCAGCATTTT.

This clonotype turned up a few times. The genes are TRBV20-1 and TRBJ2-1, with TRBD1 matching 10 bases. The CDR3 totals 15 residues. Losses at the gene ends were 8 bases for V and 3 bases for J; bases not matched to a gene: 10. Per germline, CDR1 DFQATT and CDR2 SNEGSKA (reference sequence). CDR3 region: CSPSLGQGFYNEQFF. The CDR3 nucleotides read TGCAGTCCTTCTTTGGGACAGGGGTTCTACAATGAGCAGTTCTTC.